The clone carrying this TCR beta chain occurred once. Sequenced by immunoSEQ multiplex PCR; TCRdb stores in-frame clones only, minus some. The sample holds 130,000 or so clones, 84% seen once. The sample is drawn from a study of blood T cell repertoires in COVID-19. The length of the CDR3 is 16 residues. Germline CDR1 SGDLS, CDR2 YYNGEE. V trimming: 3 bases; J trimming: 1 base; junction bases outside the gene matches: 6. Sequencing was carried out using peripheral blood. This receptor was taken from a man between 60 and 70 years old with acute or convalescent COVID-19. The chain is built from TRBV9 and TRBJ2-5; 10 bases fit TRBD2. The CDR3 sequence: CASSAAGTSVQETQYF. CDR3 DNA sequence: TGTGCCAGCAGCGCAGCCGGGACTAGCGTCCAAGAGACCCAGTACTTC.